This TCR beta chain was retrieved from a study of blood T cell repertoires in COVID-19. The V gene's germline CDR1 is SGHDT and CDR2 YYEEEE. The CDR3 is 14 amino acids. V was trimmed by 2 bases and J by 0 bases, leaving 9 bases between them. Some clones are missing from TCRdb's copy, which holds only in-frame ones; the method was immunoSEQ multiplex PCR. The repertoire includes 310,000 or so clones, approximately 83% of them detected once, and 2.1% sits in the top ten. The sequenced sample was peripheral blood. The receptor was derived from a woman in her thirties who had recovered from COVID-19. V and J are TRBV5-6 and TRBJ2-7; D not resolved. As DNA, the CDR3 is TGTGCCAGCAGCTTTTGGTCTAGCTCCTACGAGCAGTACTTC. This sequence encodes CASSFWSSSYEQYF.